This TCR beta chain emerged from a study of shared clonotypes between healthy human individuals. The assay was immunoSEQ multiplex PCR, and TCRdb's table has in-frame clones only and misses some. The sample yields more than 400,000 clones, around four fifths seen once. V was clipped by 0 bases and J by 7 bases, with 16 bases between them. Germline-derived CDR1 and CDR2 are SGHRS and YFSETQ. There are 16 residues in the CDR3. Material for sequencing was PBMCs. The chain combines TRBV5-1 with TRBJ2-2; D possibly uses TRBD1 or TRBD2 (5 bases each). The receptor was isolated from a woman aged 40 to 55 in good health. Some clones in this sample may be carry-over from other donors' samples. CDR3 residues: CASSLVGTPLDGELFF. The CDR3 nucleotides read TGCGCCAGCAGCTTGGTCGGGACCCCCCTGGACGGGGAGCTGTTTTTT.